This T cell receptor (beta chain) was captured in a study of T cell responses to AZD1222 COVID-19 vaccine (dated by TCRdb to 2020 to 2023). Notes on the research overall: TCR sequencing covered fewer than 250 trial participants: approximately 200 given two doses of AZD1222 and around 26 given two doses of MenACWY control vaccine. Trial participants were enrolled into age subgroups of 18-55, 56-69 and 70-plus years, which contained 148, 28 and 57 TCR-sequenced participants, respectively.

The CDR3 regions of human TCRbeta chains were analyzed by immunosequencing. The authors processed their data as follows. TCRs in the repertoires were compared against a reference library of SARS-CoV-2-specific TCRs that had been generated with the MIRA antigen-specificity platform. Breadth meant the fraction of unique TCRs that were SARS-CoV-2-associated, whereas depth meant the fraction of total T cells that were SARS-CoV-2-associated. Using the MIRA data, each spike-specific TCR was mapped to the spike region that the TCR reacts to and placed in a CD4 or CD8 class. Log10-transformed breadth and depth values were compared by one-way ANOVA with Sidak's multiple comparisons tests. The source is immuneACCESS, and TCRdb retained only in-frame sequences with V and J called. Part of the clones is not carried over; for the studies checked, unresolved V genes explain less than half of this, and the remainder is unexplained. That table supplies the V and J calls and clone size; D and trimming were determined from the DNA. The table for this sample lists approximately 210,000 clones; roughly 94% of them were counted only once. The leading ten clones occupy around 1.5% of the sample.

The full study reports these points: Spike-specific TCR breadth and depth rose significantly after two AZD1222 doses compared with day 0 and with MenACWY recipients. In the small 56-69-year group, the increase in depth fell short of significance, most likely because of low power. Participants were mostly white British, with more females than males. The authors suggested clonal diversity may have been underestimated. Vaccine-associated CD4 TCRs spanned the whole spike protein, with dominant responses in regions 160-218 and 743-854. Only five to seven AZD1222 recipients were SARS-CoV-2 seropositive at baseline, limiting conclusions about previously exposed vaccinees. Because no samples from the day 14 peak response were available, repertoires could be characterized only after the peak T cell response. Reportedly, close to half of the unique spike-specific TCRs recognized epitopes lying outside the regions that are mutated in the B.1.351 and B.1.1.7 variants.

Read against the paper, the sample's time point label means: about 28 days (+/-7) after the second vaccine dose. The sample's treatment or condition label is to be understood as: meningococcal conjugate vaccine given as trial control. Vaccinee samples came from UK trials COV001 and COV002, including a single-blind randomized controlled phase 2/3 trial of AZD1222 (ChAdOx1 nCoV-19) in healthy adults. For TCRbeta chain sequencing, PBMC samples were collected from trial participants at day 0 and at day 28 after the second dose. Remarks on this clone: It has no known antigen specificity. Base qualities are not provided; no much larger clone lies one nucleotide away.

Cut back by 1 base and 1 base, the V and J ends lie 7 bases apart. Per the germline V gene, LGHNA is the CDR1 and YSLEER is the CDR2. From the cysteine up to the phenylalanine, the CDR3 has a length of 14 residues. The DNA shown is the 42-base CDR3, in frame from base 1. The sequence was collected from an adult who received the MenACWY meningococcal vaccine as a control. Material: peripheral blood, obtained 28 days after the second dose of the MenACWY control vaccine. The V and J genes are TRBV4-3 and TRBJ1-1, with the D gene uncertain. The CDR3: CASSQVSGNTEAFF. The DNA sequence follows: TGCGCCAGCAGCCAAGTATCAGGGAACACTGAAGCTTTCTTT.